A selection of T cell receptor beta chains follows, all from one sample in a study of T cells in tuberculosis. The method was immunoSEQ multiplex PCR; TCRdb's version includes in-frame clones alone and lacks a portion of them. The sample yields 20,000 to 25,000 clones, over 75% seen once. The source material was PBMCs. These receptors all stem from a donor between 10 and 29 years old with latent tuberculosis or without tuberculosis infection. CDR3s include the opening cysteine and the closing phenylalanine or tryptophan. A D gene is named only where the DNA matches it firmly. Clone size appears in some rows only: once, few, many, or a class for an expanded clone.

TRBV6-6,.,TRBJ2-7,.,TGTGCCAGCAGCCGAGACAGCGACTCCGAGCAGTACTTC,CASSRDSDSEQYF
TRBV5-1,.,TRBJ2-3,.,TGCGCCAGCAGCTTGGACTCCACAGATACGCAGTATTTT,CASSLDSTDTQYF
TRBV6-5,.,TRBJ2-1,.,TGTGCCAGCAGTTACTCGTCTCGCGGCAATGAGCAGTTCTTC,CASSYSSRGNEQFF
TRBV15,.,TRBJ1-4,.,TGTGCCACCAGCAGAGATCTGCAGGGCACTAATGAAAAACTGTTTTTT,CATSRDLQGTNEKLFF
TRBV10-3,.,TRBJ1-1,TRBD1,TGTGCCATCAGTGAACCGGGACAGGGAAGAACTGAAGCTTTCTTT,CAISEPGQGRTEAFF
TRBV5-1,.,TRBJ2-1,TRBD1,TGCGCCAGCAGCGAGGGGGCACGCAATGAGCAGTTCTTC,CASSEGARNEQFF
TRBV30,.,TRBJ2-3,.,TGTGCCTGGAGTGTCGGAGATACGCAGTATTTT,CAWSVGDTQYF
TRBV5-1,.,TRBJ2-3,TRBD1,TGCGCCAGCAGCCCCAGGGACAGGGAGACAGATACGCAGTATTTT,CASSPRDRETDTQYF
TRBV7-8,.,TRBJ2-1,.,TGTGCCAGCAGCTTAGTCGCCACTAGCTCCTACAATGAGCAGTTCTTC,CASSLVATSSYNEQFF
TRBV19,once,TRBJ1-4,.,TGTGCCAGTAGTGACAGTCGGAACGAAAAACTGTTTTTT,CASSDSRNEKLFF
TRBV5-1,.,TRBJ2-1,.,TGCGCCAGCAGAATACAGGGTGGTGAGCAGTTCTTC,CASRIQGGEQFF
TRBV28,.,TRBJ1-5,TRBD1,TGTGCCAGCAGTTTACCAGGGGGCGGTCAGCCCCAGCATTTT,CASSLPGGGQPQHF
TRBV9,.,TRBJ2-2,TRBD1,TGTGCCAGCAGCGTGAGGACAGGGGCCCTTGTTAGGACCGGGGAGCTGTTTTTT,CASSVRTGALVRTGELFF
TRBV6-5,.,TRBJ1-1,.,TGTGCCAGCAGTTACTCCCCGGTGAACACTGAAGCTTTCTTT,CASSYSPVNTEAFF
TRBV2,.,TRBJ2-7,.,TGTGCCAGCTCAGACATGGGTAACGAGCAGTACTTC,CASSDMGNEQYF
TRBV5-1,.,TRBJ2-7,TRBD1,TGCGCCAGCAGCCTGGGGGTGTGGGGTGACAGGGGCAACGAGCAGTACTTC,CASSLGVWGDRGNEQYF
TRBV6-1,.,TRBJ2-3,.,TGTGCCAGCAGTCAGGATACAGATACGCAGTATTTT,CASSQDTDTQYF
TRBV5-1,.,TRBJ2-1,TRBD1,TGCGCCAGCAGCTGGACAGGGGTCTCCTACAATGAGCAGTTCTTC,CASSWTGVSYNEQFF
TRBV7-8,.,TRBJ2-1,.,TGTGCCAGCAGCTTAGCGCTGACAGACAATGAGCAGTTCTTC,CASSLALTDNEQFF
TRBV5-1,.,TRBJ2-1,.,TGCGCCAGCAGCTTGACATGGGGGGGCCCATACAATGAGCAGTTCTTC,CASSLTWGGPYNEQFF
TRBV5-1,.,TRBJ2-5,.,TGCGCCAGCAGCATCTACCAAGAGACCCAGTACTTC,CASSIYQETQYF
TRBV2,.,TRBJ1-6,.,TGTGCCAGCAGCCAGGGTAGCTCCTATAATTCACCCCTCCACTTT,CASSQGSSYNSPLHF
TRBV5-8,.,TRBJ1-6,.,TGTGCCAGCATATCGGGGACTCCCGGTGGGCCCCTCCACTTT,CASISGTPGGPLHF
TRBV11-2,.,TRBJ1-2,.,TGTGCCAGCAGCTTGTTTGTGCAGGGGTCTGGCTACACCTTC,CASSLFVQGSGYTF
TRBV27,.,TRBJ2-3,.,TGTGCCAGCAGTCCGTACCCCTCCGGGACATCTAGCACAGATACGCAGTATTTT,CASSPYPSGTSSTDTQYF
TRBV6-7,.,TRBJ2-2,.,TGTGCCAGCAGTTACTCGGTTGGCGGGGCGAACACCGGGGAGCTGTTTTTT,CASSYSVGGANTGELFF
TRBV29-1,few,TRBJ1-6,.,TGCAGCGTTCTGGACAGTAATAATTCACCCCTCCACTTT,CSVLDSNNSPLHF
TRBV5-1,.,TRBJ1-2,TRBD1,TGCGCCAGCAGCACGGGACAGAACTATGGCTACACCTTC,CASSTGQNYGYTF
TRBV18,.,TRBJ2-5,.,TGTGCCAGCTCACCAAGAACAGCAAAAGAGACCCAGTACTTC,CASSPRTAKETQYF
TRBV27,.,TRBJ1-5,TRBD1,TGTGCCAGCAGTTTGGCAGGGGGGCAGCCCCAGCATTTT,CASSLAGGQPQHF
TRBV2,.,TRBJ2-3,.,TGTGCCAGCAGTTACACAGATACGCAGTATTTT,CASSYTDTQYF
TRBV6-1,.,TRBJ1-2,.,TGTGCCAGCAGTGAAGAGGGTTGGGGGGGTGGCTACACCTTC,CASSEEGWGGGYTF
TRBV19,.,TRBJ1-1,TRBD1,TGTGCCAGTAGCCTGTCGACTTTGACAGGGGGAGGGACTGAAGCTTTCTTT,CASSLSTLTGGGTEAFF
TRBV25-1,.,TRBJ1-1,.,TGTGCCAGCAGTCCCGGAGCTACCGCTGAAACTTTCTTT,CASSPGATAETFF
TRBV5-4,.,TRBJ1-2,.,TGTGCCAGCAGCCCCTCGGCCGACAGGCCAGCTAACTATGGCTACACCTTC,CASSPSADRPANYGYTF
TRBV27,.,TRBJ1-6,TRBD1,TGTGCCAGCAGTCTAGGGACAGGGACCCACTTT,CASSLGTGTHF
TRBV4-1,.,TRBJ2-7,TRBD1,TGCGCCAGCAGCCAAGGGGGAGGGACAGGGAGCCACGAGCAGTACTTC,CASSQGGGTGSHEQYF
TRBV30,few,TRBJ1-5,.,TGTGCCTGGAGTGTAAGGGAGAATCAGCCCCAGCATTTT,CAWSVRENQPQHF
TRBV9,.,TRBJ2-1,TRBD2,TGTGCCAGCAGCGTGGGGGGGTGGAATGAGCAGTTCTTC,CASSVGGWNEQFF
TRBV11-3,.,TRBJ2-5,.,TGTGCCAGCAGCTTAGTTCGGGGGGCAGAGGTGGAGACCCAGTACTTC,CASSLVRGAEVETQYF
TRBV5-6,once,TRBJ1-4,TRBD1,TGTGCCAGCGGCCCAGCGGCAGGGGGCAATGAAAAACTGTTTTTT,CASGPAAGGNEKLFF
TRBV9,.,TRBJ2-3,.,TGTGCCAGCAGCGTAGAGGTCACAGCAGATACGCAGTATTTT,CASSVEVTADTQYF
TRBV4-3,.,TRBJ1-6,.,TGCGCCAGCAGCCAAGATGTCGCGCTGGGGGGATCACCCCTCCACTTT,CASSQDVALGGSPLHF
TRBV5-1,.,TRBJ2-3,TRBD2,TGCGCCAGCAGCCAACAGGGACTAGCGGGGGGCGGCCTCACAGATACGCAGTATTTT,CASSQQGLAGGGLTDTQYF
TRBV7-6,.,TRBJ2-7,.,TGTGCCAGCAGCCCCTCCCGTTACGAGCAGTACTTC,CASSPSRYEQYF
TRBV5-6,.,TRBJ2-5,TRBD1,TGTGCCAGCAGTTCGACAGGGTTTGAAGAGACCCAGTACTTC,CASSSTGFEETQYF
TRBV4-1,.,TRBJ2-2,TRBD2,TGCGCCAGCAGCCACTTAGGTCTGGCTAGCGGGGGCGCCGGGGAGCTGTTTTTT,CASSHLGLASGGAGELFF
TRBV19,.,TRBJ1-1,TRBD1,TGTGCCAGTAGTCACATACCCACAGGGGAGAGAACTGAAGCTTTCTTT,CASSHIPTGERTEAFF
TRBV5-1,.,TRBJ1-2,TRBD1,TGCGCCAGCAGCTTGGGGGACAGGGATGGCTACACCTTC,CASSLGDRDGYTF
TRBV27,.,TRBJ1-1,TRBD1,TGTGCCAGCACCCAAAGGGACAGGAACACTGAAGCTTTCTTT,CASTQRDRNTEAFF
TRBV5-1,.,TRBJ2-7,TRBD2,TGCGCCAGCGGTCGCTCTAGCGGGGACGAGCAGTACTTC,CASGRSSGDEQYF
TRBV9,.,TRBJ2-1,.,TGTGCCAGCAGCGGCCCTGACAGGTTTTTAAATGAGCAGTTCTTC,CASSGPDRFLNEQFF
TRBV2,.,TRBJ2-7,.,TGTGCCAGCAGCGTCGGACTACCTCAGAGGTACGAGCAGTACTTC,CASSVGLPQRYEQYF